This TCR beta chain was recovered during a study of blood T cell repertoires in COVID-19. Study as a whole: From T cells, B-cell-depleted T cells, or PBMCs came the material, which was cDNA or gDNA.

Method: immunoSEQ multiplex PCR; TCRdb's copy keeps in-frame clones and lacks some. The table includes tens of thousands of clones, roughly 88% detected once. CDR1 and CDR2 from the germline V gene are SGHAT and FQNNGV. The CDR3 contains 15 residues. The V segment lost 3 bases and the J segment 4 bases; nucleotides outside the gene matches: 5. The source of this sequence is a man in his fifties or sixties with active or convalescent COVID-19. The sequenced sample consisted of peripheral blood. The chain couples TRBV11-2 to TRBJ2-1, with 8 positions matching TRBD2. The CDR3 nucleotides are TGTGCCAGCAGCTTCCAGCGGGAGTGGTACAATGAGCAGTTCTTC. It specifies CASSFQREWYNEQFF.